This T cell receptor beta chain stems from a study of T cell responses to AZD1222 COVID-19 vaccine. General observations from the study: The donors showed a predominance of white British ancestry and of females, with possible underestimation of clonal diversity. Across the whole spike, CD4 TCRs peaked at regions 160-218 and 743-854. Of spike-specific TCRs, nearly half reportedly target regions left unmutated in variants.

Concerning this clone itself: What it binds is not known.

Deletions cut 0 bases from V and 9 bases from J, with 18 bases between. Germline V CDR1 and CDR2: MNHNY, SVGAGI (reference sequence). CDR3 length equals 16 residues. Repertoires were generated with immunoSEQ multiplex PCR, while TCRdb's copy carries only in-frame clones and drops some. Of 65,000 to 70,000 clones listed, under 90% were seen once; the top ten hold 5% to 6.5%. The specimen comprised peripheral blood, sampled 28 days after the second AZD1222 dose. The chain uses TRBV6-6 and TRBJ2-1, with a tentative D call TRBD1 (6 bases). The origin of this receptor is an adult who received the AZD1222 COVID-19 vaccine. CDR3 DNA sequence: TGTGCCAGCAGTTACTCGAGTGGGGGCCTGTTACCTGAGCAGTTCTTC. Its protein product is CASSYSSGGLLPEQFF.